These 32 T cell receptor beta chains were all obtained from the same sample, sequenced in a study of shared clonotypes between healthy human individuals. Data came from immunoSEQ multiplex PCR; TCRdb stores just in-frame clones and leaves some out. Of hundreds of thousands of clones in the sample, approximately 96% were seen once. Naive CD8 cells comprised CD45RO-negative, CCR7-positively selected cells, excluding terminally differentiated effector memory CD45RA+ cells. The sample was naive CD8+ T cells sorted from blood. The source of these receptors is a woman in her twenties or thirties in good health.

This clone was seen a single time. The J gene is TRBJ1-5, the V gene TRBV7-9; tentative D call: TRBD1 (5 bases). Trimming shortened V by 5 bases and J by 7 bases, and 9 bases separated the two germline ends. CDR3 length equals 12 residues. Germline loops: CDR1 SEHNR, CDR2 FQNEAQ (reference sequence). The chain's CDR3 is CASSGGGQPQHF. CDR3 nucleotide sequence: TGTGCCAGCAGCGGGGGTGGCCAGCCCCAGCATTTT.

The chain has TRBV30 and TRBJ1-1; no clear D. The V end was cut by 3 bases, the J end by 1 base, with 12 bases between. The CDR3 runs to 14 residues. Germline lookup yields CDR1 GTSNPN and CDR2 SVGIG (reference sequence). CDR3 in amino acids: CAWRQLRGNTEAFF. CDR3 coding DNA: TGTGCCTGGAGACAGCTAAGAGGGAACACTGAAGCTTTCTTT.

The V call is TRBV10-3, the J call TRBJ1-1; unclear D gene. The V end was cut by 2 bases, the J end by 1 base, with 11 bases between. This CDR3 has 15 amino acids. The germline V gene encodes CDR1 ENHRY and CDR2 SYGVKD. The CDR3 bases are TGTGCCATCAGTGAGGCTACAGTTGGGAACACTGAAGCTTTCTTT. This encodes CAISEATVGNTEAFF.

The chain is built from TRBV5-8 and TRBJ1-1; D remains unclear. Trimming removed 0 bases from V and 3 bases from J, with 12 bases in between. This CDR3 region has 15 residues. Germline lookup yields CDR1 SGHTS and CDR2 YDEGEE. The CDR3 nucleotides are TGTGCCAGCAGCTTGGGTGGGGAGGGTGACACTGAAGCTTTCTTT. Encoded protein: CASSLGGEGDTEAFF.

A single count supports this clone. This chain connects TRBV27 to TRBJ2-2; perhaps TRBD1 as D (5 bases). The ends were cut back, 6 bases at V and 7 bases at J, with 15 bases in the middle. Germline values: CDR1 MNHEY, CDR2 SMNVEV (reference sequence). The CDR3 extends over 14 amino acids. CDR3 sequence: CASRHLQGYGELFF. CDR3 nucleotides: TGTGCCAGCAGACACCTCCAGGGTTACGGGGAGCTGTTTTTT.

The gene calls are TRBV28 and TRBJ2-7; D could derive from TRBD1 or TRBD2 (5 bases each). CDR1 MDHEN and CDR2 SYDVKM come from the germline V gene. The CDR3 runs 10 residues. This CDR3 reads CAVGDHEQYF. The CDR3 DNA follows: TGTGCAGTCGGGGACCACGAGCAGTACTTC.

The DNA for the CDR3 is TGCAGTGCAAGATGGGATACGCAGTATTTT. Translating gives CSARWDTQYF. V is TRBV20-1 and J is TRBJ2-3; D unclear. The CDR3 loop spans 10 amino acids. Germline CDR1 reads DFQATT; CDR2 reads SNEGSKA (reference sequence). The V and J ends lost 6 bases and 6 bases respectively, with 7 bases between them.

Details on this clone: This sample also contains other DNA sequences that code for the same CDR3. The chain uses TRBV19 and TRBJ2-7; D unclear. Germline V gene sequence: CDR1 LNHDA, CDR2 SQIVND (reference sequence). CDR3 length equals 11 residues. Trimming removed 5 bases at V and 2 bases at J, with 4 bases between. CDR3 in amino acids: CASSDTYEQYF. The CDR3 nucleotides are TGTGCCAGTAGTGACACCTACGAGCAGTACTTC. Full variable domain (missing parts from reference TRBV19 and TRBJ2-7): DGGITQSPKYLFRKEGQNVTLSCEQNLNHDAMYWYRQDPGQGLRLIYYSQIVNDFQKGDIAEGYSVSREKKESFPLTVTSAQKNPTAFYLCASSDTYEQYFGPGTRLTVT.

This clone came up once. The V gene is TRBV11-1, the J gene TRBJ1-2; no reliable D call. The CDR3 spans 15 residues. Trimming took off 4 bases at V and 4 bases at J, with 16 bases between the two ends. Germline V gene data show CDR1 as SGHAT and CDR2 as FQDESV (reference sequence). CDR3 region: CASSSRKGIAYGYTF. The DNA of the CDR3 is TGTGCCAGCAGCTCACGAAAAGGAATCGCCTATGGCTACACCTTC.

The chain employs TRBV28 and TRBJ1-6; no clear D gene. The CDR3 runs 15 residues. The V end was cut by 3 bases, the J end by 5 bases, with 11 bases between. The germline CDR1 and CDR2 sequences are MDHEN and SYDVKM. The CDR3 sequence: CASSLFGEDNSPLHF. The DNA for the CDR3 is TGTGCCAGCAGTTTGTTCGGAGAAGATAATTCACCCCTCCACTTT.

This clone was found a few times. This chain joins TRBV7-2 and TRBJ2-3, with TRBD2 identical over 14 bases. The CDR3 contains 17 residues. Trimming at V came to 5 bases and at J to 3 bases, leaving 7 bases not matched to a gene. Germline CDR1 is SGHTA and CDR2 is FQGNSA. DNA for the CDR3: TGTGCCAGCAGCCTGACTAGCGGGAGGGCTGTAACAGATACGCAGTATTTT. This sequence encodes CASSLTSGRAVTDTQYF. The whole variable domain, filled in from reference TRBV7-2 and TRBJ2-3, reads GAGVSQSPSNKVTEKGKDVELRCDPISGHTALYWYRQSLGQGLEFLIYFQGNSAPDKSGLPSDRFSAERTGGSVSTLTIQRTQQEDSAVYLCASSLTSGRAVTDTQYFGPGTRLTVL.

Points on this clone: Other DNA sequences in the sample encode the same CDR3. The chain links TRBV27 to TRBJ2-6, with D possibly TRBD2 on 6 matching bases. Trimming pared 2 bases from V and 2 bases from J, leaving 7 bases between. Germline V gives CDR1 MNHEY, CDR2 SMNVEV (reference sequence). There are 15 residues in the CDR3. CDR3 DNA sequence: TGTGCCAGCAGTTTAGGGGGGACTGGGGCCAACGTCCTGACTTTC. This codes for CASSLGGTGANVLTF.

This clone was detected only once. The chain carries TRBV28 and TRBJ2-7; 10 nucleotides match TRBD1. This CDR3 spans 16 amino acids. Germline CDR1 MDHEN, CDR2 SYDVKM. The V segment lost 2 bases and the J segment 1 base; nucleotides outside the gene matches: 5. This chain's CDR3 is CASSLPRQGASYEQYF. CDR3 nucleotide sequence: TGTGCCAGCAGTTTACCACGACAGGGGGCTTCCTACGAGCAGTACTTC.

The rearrangement uses TRBV6-5 and TRBJ1-5; no clear D. In germline, CDR1 is MNHEY, CDR2 SVGAGI. Trimming removed 3 bases at V and 0 bases at J, with 6 bases between. This CDR3 region has 14 residues. CDR3 amino acids: CASSYGRSNQPQHF. CDR3 in DNA: TGTGCCAGCAGTTATGGGCGTAGCAATCAGCCCCAGCATTTT.

This clone appeared once. This chain links TRBV28 with TRBJ1-1; TRBD1 might be the D (5 bases). This CDR3 contains 14 residues. Germline loops: CDR1 MDHEN, CDR2 SYDVKM. V was cut by 3 bases and J by 5 bases, with 13 bases left in between. The CDR3 region is CASSFFRVGTEAFF. The CDR3 DNA reads TGTGCCAGCAGTTTTTTCAGGGTGGGTACTGAAGCTTTCTTT.

This chain links TRBV13 with TRBJ1-1, with D maybe TRBD1 (5 bases). The germline CDR1 and CDR2 sequences are PRHDT and FYEKMQ (reference sequence). V was trimmed by 7 bases and J by 4 bases, leaving 13 bases between them. CDR3 length equals 13 residues. CDR3 amino acids: CASTWGRTTEAFF. In DNA, the CDR3 is TGTGCCAGCACCTGGGGGAGGACCACTGAAGCTTTCTTT.

The chain employs TRBV2 and TRBJ1-5; D is ambiguous. The V gene's germline CDR1 is SNHLY and CDR2 FYNNEI. CDR3 size: 13 residues. Trimming pared 4 bases from V and 10 bases from J, leaving 14 bases between. CDR3 sequence reads: CASSAAAVKPQHF. Here the CDR3 DNA reads TGTGCCAGCAGTGCCGCCGCGGTGAAACCCCAGCATTTT.

This sequence joins TRBV10-3 and TRBJ2-7; the D gene is possibly TRBD2 (6 bases). V was pared by 6 bases and J by 3 bases, with 15 bases between. The CDR3 runs to 14 residues. Germline CDR1 ENHRY, CDR2 SYGVKD. CDR3: CAIRDERRDYEQYF. In DNA form, the CDR3 reads TGTGCCATCAGGGACGAGCGGAGGGACTACGAGCAGTACTTC.

This chain connects TRBV19 to TRBJ2-1, with 10 bases matching TRBD1. The CDR3 is 15 amino acids. Germline V lookup: CDR1 LNHDA, CDR2 SQIVND (reference sequence). The junction had 7 bases not matched to a gene; V was cut back by 3 bases and J by 8 bases. CDR3 nucleotide sequence: TGTGCCAGTAGTATTTTTGGACAGGGGGTTGATGAGCAGTTCTTC. Encoded protein: CASSIFGQGVDEQFF.

The chain combines TRBV7-6 with TRBJ2-7; 9 bases map to TRBD2. Germline lookup yields CDR1 SGHVS and CDR2 FNYEAQ. V lost 3 bases to trimming and J lost 5 bases; unmatched junction nucleotides: 5. The length of the CDR3 is 14 residues. The CDR3 spells CASSLYLAGDEQYF. In DNA form, the CDR3 reads TGTGCCAGCAGCTTGTATTTAGCGGGAGACGAGCAGTACTTC.

The V call is TRBV7-2, the J call TRBJ2-3; 7 bases line up with TRBD2. The CDR3 contains 15 residues. V was clipped by 4 bases and J by 1 base; unmatched bases: 5. CDR1 is SGHTA, CDR2 FQGNSA, per germline. The CDR3, as DNA: TGTGCCAGCAGCTCCTTAGCGGGCGGCACAGATACGCAGTATTTT. It yields the protein CASSSLAGGTDTQYF.

This rearrangement joins TRBV5-5 to TRBJ1-2; no clear D gene. The CDR3 consists of 15 residues. CDR1 and CDR2 from the germline V gene are SGHKS and YYEKEE (reference sequence). V lost 0 bases and J 3 bases, leaving 12 bases between the germline ends. This CDR3 is CASSLDDGVYYGYTF. In DNA, the CDR3 is TGTGCCAGCAGCTTGGATGATGGGGTATACTATGGCTACACCTTC.

This chain joins TRBV7-6 and TRBJ2-2; 8 bases align to TRBD2. V was clipped by 1 base and J by 7 bases; unmatched bases: 11. This CDR3 has 17 amino acids. Germline assignment: CDR1 SGHVS and CDR2 FNYEAQ. For the CDR3, the DNA is TGTGCCAGCAGCTTAGTTTCGGGAGGGCCTTATATCGGGGAGCTGTTTTTT. Amino acid sequence: CASSLVSGGPYIGELFF.

The J gene is TRBJ1-5, the V gene TRBV6-6; no reliable D call. Germline lookup yields CDR1 MNHNY and CDR2 SVGAGI (reference sequence). The CDR3 is made up of 14 amino acids. V was shortened by 9 bases and J by 0 bases, with 12 bases between the two germline ends. CDR3 sequence reads: CASLQPYSNQPQHF. The CDR3 DNA reads TGTGCCAGTCTACAGCCTTATAGCAATCAGCCCCAGCATTTT.

The gene calls are TRBV11-3 and TRBJ2-1; possibly TRBD1 for D (5 bases). The length of the CDR3 is 16 residues. From germline, CDR1 is SGHNT and CDR2 YENEEA. Trimming left V 0 bases short and J 7 bases short, with 16 bases between. CDR3 amino acids: CASSLESSRTLNEQFF. The CDR3 DNA is TGTGCCAGCAGCTTAGAAAGTAGTAGGACACTGAATGAGCAGTTCTTC.

The DNA for the CDR3 is TGTGCCAGCAGCAGAGACAGGGATGAGACCCAGTACTTC. Residues: CASSRDRDETQYF. The chain recombines TRBV9 with TRBJ2-5; 7 bases line up with TRBD1. The CDR3 is 13 residues long. Germline V gene sequence: CDR1 SGDLS, CDR2 YYNGEE. The ends lost 4 bases at V and 5 bases at J; junction bases unmatched: 5.

The CDR3 DNA reads as TGTGCCAGCAGTAGCGGGACAGGGTCCCTCAATGAGCAGTTCTTC. Translation: CASSSGTGSLNEQFF. The rearrangement uses TRBV27 and TRBJ2-1, with 9 positions matching TRBD1. V dropped 5 bases and J dropped 6; count of bases not matched to a gene: 8. The CDR3 contains 15 residues. The germline CDR1 and CDR2 sequences are MNHEY and SMNVEV (reference sequence).

The V call is TRBV6-5, the J call TRBJ1-4; D is possibly TRBD1 (5 bases). The CDR3 loop spans 15 amino acids. V was cut by 2 bases and J by 5 bases, with 12 bases left in between. Germline values: CDR1 MNHEY, CDR2 SVGAGI. The CDR3 reads CASSYQAGLNEKLFF. CDR3 nucleotide sequence: TGTGCCAGCAGTTACCAGGCGGGACTGAATGAAAAACTGTTTTTT.

The chain carries TRBV7-2 and TRBJ1-1; D unresolved. The CDR3 is made up of 13 amino acids. The germline V and J ends were trimmed by 4 bases and 7 bases, with 13 bases remaining between them. The V gene's germline CDR1 is SGHTA and CDR2 FQGNSA. The CDR3 is CASSSGRAIEAFF. For the CDR3, the DNA is TGTGCCAGCAGCTCGGGGAGGGCTATTGAAGCTTTCTTT.

This clone was counted once. The chain has TRBV11-2 and TRBJ1-3; D might be TRBD1 (5 bases). The CDR3 length is 17 residues. Trimming took off 6 bases at V and 2 bases at J, with 20 bases between the two ends. Germline lookup yields CDR1 SGHAT and CDR2 FQNNGV. The DNA of the CDR3 is TGTGCCAGCAGGCCCTGGGGATCGGGACGCCCTGGAAACACCATATATTTT. It codes for CASRPWGSGRPGNTIYF.

The chain employs TRBV2 and TRBJ2-1, with 7 bases matching TRBD1. The J segment lost 0 bases and the V segment lost 5 bases, leaving 7 bases of the junction unmatched. The CDR3 totals 16 residues. CDR1 and CDR2 from the germline V gene are SNHLY and FYNNEI. CDR3 sequence: CASSPTRGSSYNEQFF. The CDR3 bases are TGTGCCAGCAGTCCTACCAGGGGGTCCTCCTACAATGAGCAGTTCTTC.

CDR3 bases: TGTGCCAGCAGCCCGGACGGGGCAGGGCCGTCAGATACGCAGTATTTT. Translated, it gives CASSPDGAGPSDTQYF. This chain links TRBV7-9 with TRBJ2-3; D is tentatively TRBD1 or TRBD2 (5 bases each). This CDR3 has 16 amino acids. V shed 5 bases and J shed 4 bases, with 19 bases lying between them. Germline V gene lookup returns CDR1 SEHNR and CDR2 FQNEAQ (reference sequence).